This T cell receptor beta chain was observed in a study of blood T cell repertoires in COVID-19. Study details: Acute and convalescent COVID-19 samples came from the United States, Italy and Spain. PBMCs, B-cell-depleted T cells, or T cells provided the cDNA or gDNA that made up the material.

Original analysis: Estimation of nucleated cell counts was performed using reference gene primer amplification. The method was immunoSEQ multiplex PCR; TCRdb's version includes in-frame clones alone and lacks a portion of them. V and J calls and clone size are copied from that table; D and trimming were computed from the DNA. Among roughly 50,000 clones, about 80% were seen once, and the ten largest hold about 3.5%. Germline trimming cut 4 bases from V and 7 bases from J; bases unmatched to any gene: 14. This CDR3 is built from 19 residues. The germline V gene encodes CDR1 LGHDT and CDR2 YNNKEL (reference sequence).

The sequence was collected from a man aged 60 to 75 with acute or convalescent COVID-19. The sample comprised peripheral blood. The chain recombines TRBV3-1 (or the pseudogene TRBV3-2) with TRBJ2-1; 15 positions match TRBD2. The DNA of the CDR3 is TGTGCCAGCAGCCGCCCCCCCGGACTAGCGGGAGGGCCAAGAAATGAGCAGTTCTTC. Protein: CASSRPPGLAGGPRNEQFF.